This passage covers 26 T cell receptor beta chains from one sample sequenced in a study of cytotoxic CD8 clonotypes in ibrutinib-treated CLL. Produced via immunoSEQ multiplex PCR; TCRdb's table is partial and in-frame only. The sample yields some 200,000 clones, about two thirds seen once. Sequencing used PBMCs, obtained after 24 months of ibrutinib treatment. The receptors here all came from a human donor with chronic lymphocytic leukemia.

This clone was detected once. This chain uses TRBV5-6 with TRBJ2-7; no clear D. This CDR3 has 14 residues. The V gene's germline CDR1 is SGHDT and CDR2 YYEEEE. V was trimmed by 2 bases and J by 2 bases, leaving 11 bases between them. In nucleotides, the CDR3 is TGTGCCAGCAGCTTTGGCCTTCGTGCCTACGAGCAGTACTTC. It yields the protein CASSFGLRAYEQYF.

The CDR3 reads CASSPQGANTEAFF. The DNA for the CDR3 is TGTGCCAGCAGTCCACAGGGGGCCAACACTGAAGCTTTCTTT. The rearrangement links TRBV7-9 to TRBJ1-1, with 9 bases that match TRBD1. V lost 6 bases to trimming and J lost 2 bases; unmatched junction nucleotides: 4. This CDR3 region has 14 residues. CDR1 SEHNR and CDR2 FQNEAQ come from the germline V gene (reference sequence).

The CDR3 sequence is CASSTGGRDAPKQFF. The CDR3 nucleotides are TGCGCCAGCAGCACCGGAGGACGGGACGCCCCTAAGCAGTTCTTC. The chain recombines TRBV5-1 with TRBJ2-1; the D gene could be TRBD1 or TRBD2 (5 bases each). Germline V gene sequence: CDR1 SGHRS, CDR2 YFSETQ. Trimming pared 4 bases from V and 11 bases from J, leaving 22 bases between. The CDR3 runs 15 residues.

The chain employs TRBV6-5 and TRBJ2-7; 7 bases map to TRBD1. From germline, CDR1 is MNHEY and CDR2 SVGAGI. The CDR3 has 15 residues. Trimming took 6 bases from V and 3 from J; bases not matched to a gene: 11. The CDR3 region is CASSPEPGQIYEQYF. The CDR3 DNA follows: TGTGCCAGCAGCCCTGAACCGGGACAGATCTACGAGCAGTACTTC.

The CDR3 nucleotides read TGTGCCAGTAGTATACGAGGAATCCACTACGAGCAGTACTTC. Its protein is CASSIRGIHYEQYF. The gene calls are TRBV19 and TRBJ2-7; no definite D call. Trimming took off 2 bases at V and 3 bases at J, with 11 bases between the two ends. This CDR3 has 14 amino acids. Germline-derived CDR1 and CDR2 are LNHDA and SQIVND (reference sequence). The full variable domain, with the rest looked up from reference TRBV19 and TRBJ2-7, is DGGITQSPKYLFRKEGQNVTLSCEQNLNHDAMYWYRQDPGQGLRLIYYSQIVNDFQKGDIAEGYSVSREKKESFPLTVTSAQKNPTAFYLCASSIRGIHYEQYFGPGTRLTVT.

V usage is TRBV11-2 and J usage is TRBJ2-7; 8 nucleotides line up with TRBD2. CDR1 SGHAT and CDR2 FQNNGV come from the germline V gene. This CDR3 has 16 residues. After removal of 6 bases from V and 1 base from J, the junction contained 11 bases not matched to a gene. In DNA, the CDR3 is TGTGCCAGCAGGAAAACAGCGGGGGTGCGATCCTACGAGCAGTACTTC. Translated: CASRKTAGVRSYEQYF.

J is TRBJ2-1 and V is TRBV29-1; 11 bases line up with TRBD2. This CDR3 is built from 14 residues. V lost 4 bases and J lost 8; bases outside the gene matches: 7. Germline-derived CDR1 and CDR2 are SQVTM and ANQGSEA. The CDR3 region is CSVVGTSGVDEQFF. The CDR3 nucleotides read TGCAGCGTTGTGGGGACTAGCGGTGTGGATGAGCAGTTCTTC.

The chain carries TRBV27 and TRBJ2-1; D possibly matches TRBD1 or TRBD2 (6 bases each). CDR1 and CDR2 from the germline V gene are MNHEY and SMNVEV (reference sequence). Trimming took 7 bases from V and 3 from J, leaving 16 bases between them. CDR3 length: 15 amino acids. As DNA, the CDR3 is TGTGCCAGCACAAAAGGGGGGAGACTCTACAATGAGCAGTTCTTC. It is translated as CASTKGGRLYNEQFF.

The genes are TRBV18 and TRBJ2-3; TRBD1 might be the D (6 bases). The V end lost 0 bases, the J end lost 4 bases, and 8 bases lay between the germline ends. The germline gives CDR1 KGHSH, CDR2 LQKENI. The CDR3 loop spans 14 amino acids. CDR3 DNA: TGTGCCAGCTCACCACCCGCAGGGGCAGATACGCAGTATTTT. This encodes CASSPPAGADTQYF.

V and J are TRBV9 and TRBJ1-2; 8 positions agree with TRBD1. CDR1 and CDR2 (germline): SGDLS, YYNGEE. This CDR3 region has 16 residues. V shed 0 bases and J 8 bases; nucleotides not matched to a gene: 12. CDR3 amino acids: CASSVGGPGGRLGYTF. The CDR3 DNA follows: TGTGCCAGCAGCGTAGGGGGTCCAGGGGGCCGCTTAGGCTACACCTTC.

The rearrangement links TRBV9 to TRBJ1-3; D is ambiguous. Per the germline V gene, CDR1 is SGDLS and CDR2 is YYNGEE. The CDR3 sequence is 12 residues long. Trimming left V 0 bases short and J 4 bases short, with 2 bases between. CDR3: CASSVGGNTIYF. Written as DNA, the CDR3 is TGTGCCAGCAGCGTAGGCGGAAACACCATATATTTT.

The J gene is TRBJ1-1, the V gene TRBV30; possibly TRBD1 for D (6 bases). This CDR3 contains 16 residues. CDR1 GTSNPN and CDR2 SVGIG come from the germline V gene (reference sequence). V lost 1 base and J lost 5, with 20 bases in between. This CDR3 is CAWSGDLAGEWTEAFF. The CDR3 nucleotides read TGTGCCTGGAGTGGAGATCTAGCAGGGGAATGGACTGAAGCTTTCTTT.

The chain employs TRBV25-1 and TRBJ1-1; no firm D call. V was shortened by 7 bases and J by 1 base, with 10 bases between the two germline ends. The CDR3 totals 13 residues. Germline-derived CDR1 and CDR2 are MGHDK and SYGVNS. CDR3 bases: TGTGCCAGCACCCCAAGGACGAACACTGAAGCTTTCTTT. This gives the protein CASTPRTNTEAFF.

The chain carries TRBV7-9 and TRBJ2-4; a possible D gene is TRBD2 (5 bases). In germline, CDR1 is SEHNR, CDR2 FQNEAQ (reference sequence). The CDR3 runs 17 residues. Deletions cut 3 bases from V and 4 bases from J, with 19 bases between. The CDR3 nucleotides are TGTGCCAGCAGCTTGGCCTCTCCGGAGGTCCAAAAAAACATTCAGTACTTC. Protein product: CASSLASPEVQKNIQYF.

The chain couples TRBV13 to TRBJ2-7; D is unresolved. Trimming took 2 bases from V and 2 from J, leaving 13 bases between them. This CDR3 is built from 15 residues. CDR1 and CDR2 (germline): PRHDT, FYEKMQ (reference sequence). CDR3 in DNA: TGTGCCAGCAGCTTAATAGTCGGTCCGACCTACGAGCAGTACTTC. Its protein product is CASSLIVGPTYEQYF.

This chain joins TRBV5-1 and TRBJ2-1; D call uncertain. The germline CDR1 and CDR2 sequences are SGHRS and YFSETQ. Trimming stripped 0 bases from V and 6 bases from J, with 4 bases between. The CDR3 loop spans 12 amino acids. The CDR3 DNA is TGCGCCAGCAGCTTGGTCCCCAATGAGCAGTTCTTC. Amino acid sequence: CASSLVPNEQFF.

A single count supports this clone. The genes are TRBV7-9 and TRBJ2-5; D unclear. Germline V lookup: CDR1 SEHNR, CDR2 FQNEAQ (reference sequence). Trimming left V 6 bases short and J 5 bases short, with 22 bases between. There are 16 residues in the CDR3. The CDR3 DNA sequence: TGTGCCAGCAGGAGTACTGTGTTTGCCCCTGAGGAGACCCAGTACTTC. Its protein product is CASRSTVFAPEETQYF.

DNA of the CDR3: TGTGCCAGCGGAAGGACAGGGCAATCTGGAAACACCATATATTTT. This gives the protein CASGRTGQSGNTIYF. The V and J genes are TRBV27 and TRBJ1-3; 8 bases align to TRBD1. The germline CDR1 and CDR2 sequences are MNHEY and SMNVEV (reference sequence). Germline trimming cut 8 bases from V and 1 base from J; bases unmatched to any gene: 7. The CDR3 is 15 amino acids.

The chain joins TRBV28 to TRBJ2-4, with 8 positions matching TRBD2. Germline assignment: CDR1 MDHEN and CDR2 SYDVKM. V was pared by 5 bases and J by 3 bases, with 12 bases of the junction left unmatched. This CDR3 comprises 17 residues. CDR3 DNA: TGTGCCAGCAGTCGTTTCCGGGAGGGCCGGGACAAAAACATTCAGTACTTC. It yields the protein CASSRFREGRDKNIQYF.

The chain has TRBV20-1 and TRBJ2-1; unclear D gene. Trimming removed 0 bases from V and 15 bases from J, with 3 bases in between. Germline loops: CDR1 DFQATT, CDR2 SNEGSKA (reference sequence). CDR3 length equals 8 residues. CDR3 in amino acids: CSARDLFF. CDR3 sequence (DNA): TGCAGTGCTAGAGATCTGTTCTTC.

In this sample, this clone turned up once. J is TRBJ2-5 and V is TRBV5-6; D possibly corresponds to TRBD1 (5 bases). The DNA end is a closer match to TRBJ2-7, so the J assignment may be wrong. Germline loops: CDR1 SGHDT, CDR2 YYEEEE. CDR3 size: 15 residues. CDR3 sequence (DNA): TGTGCCAGCAGCTTGTTTCAGGGCTTTCTCCTCGAGCAGTACTTC. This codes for CASSLFQGFLLEQYF.

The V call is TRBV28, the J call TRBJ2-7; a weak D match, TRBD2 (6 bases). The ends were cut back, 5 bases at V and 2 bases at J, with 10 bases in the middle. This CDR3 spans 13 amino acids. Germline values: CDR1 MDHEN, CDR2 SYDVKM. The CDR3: CASSGLPPYEQYF. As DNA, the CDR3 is TGTGCCAGCAGTGGACTACCGCCCTACGAGCAGTACTTC. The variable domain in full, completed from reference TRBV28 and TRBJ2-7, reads DVKVTQSSRYLVKRTGEKVFLECVQDMDHENMFWYRQDPGLGLRLIYFSYDVKMKEKGDIPEGYSVSREKKERFSLILESASTNQTSMYLCASSGLPPYEQYFGPGTRLTVT.

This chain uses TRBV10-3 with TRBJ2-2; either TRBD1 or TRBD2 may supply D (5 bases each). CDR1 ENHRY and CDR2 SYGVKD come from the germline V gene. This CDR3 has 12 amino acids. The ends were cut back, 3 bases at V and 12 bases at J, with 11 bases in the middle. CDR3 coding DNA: TGTGCCATCAGTGAAATAGAGGGGAAGCTGTTTTTT. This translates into CAISEIEGKLFF.

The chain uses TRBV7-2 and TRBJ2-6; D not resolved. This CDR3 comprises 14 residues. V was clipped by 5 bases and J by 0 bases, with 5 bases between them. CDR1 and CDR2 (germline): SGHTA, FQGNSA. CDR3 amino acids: CASSRISGANVLTF. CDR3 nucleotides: TGTGCCAGCAGCCGTATCTCTGGGGCCAACGTCCTGACTTTC.

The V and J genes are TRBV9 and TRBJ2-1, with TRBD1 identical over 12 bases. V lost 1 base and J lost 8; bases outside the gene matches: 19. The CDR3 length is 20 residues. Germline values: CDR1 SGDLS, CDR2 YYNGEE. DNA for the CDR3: TGTGCCAGCAGCGTAAGGGACAGGGGGCTGGCGGGAGGGTTCGGCTATGAGCAGTTCTTC. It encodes CASSVRDRGLAGGFGYEQFF.

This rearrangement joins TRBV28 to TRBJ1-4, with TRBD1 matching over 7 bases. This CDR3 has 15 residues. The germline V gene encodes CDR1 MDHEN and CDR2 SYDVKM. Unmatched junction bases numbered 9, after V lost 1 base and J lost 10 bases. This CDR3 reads CASSLLGAGGGKLFF. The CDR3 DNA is TGTGCCAGCAGTTTATTAGGAGCAGGGGGGGGAAAACTGTTTTTT.